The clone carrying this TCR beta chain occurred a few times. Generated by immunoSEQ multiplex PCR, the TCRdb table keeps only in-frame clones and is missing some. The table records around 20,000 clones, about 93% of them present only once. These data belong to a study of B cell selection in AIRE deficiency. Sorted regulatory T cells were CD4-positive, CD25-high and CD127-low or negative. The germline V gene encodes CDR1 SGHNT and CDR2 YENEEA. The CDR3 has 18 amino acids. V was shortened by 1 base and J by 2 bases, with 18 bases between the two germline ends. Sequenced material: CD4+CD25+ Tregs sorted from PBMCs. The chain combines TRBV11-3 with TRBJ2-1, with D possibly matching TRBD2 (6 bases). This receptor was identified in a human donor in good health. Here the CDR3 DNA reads TGTGCCAGCAGCTTAGGAGCGCGGGGCGGCTATGCCTACAATGAGCAGTTCTTC. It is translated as CASSLGARGGYAYNEQFF.